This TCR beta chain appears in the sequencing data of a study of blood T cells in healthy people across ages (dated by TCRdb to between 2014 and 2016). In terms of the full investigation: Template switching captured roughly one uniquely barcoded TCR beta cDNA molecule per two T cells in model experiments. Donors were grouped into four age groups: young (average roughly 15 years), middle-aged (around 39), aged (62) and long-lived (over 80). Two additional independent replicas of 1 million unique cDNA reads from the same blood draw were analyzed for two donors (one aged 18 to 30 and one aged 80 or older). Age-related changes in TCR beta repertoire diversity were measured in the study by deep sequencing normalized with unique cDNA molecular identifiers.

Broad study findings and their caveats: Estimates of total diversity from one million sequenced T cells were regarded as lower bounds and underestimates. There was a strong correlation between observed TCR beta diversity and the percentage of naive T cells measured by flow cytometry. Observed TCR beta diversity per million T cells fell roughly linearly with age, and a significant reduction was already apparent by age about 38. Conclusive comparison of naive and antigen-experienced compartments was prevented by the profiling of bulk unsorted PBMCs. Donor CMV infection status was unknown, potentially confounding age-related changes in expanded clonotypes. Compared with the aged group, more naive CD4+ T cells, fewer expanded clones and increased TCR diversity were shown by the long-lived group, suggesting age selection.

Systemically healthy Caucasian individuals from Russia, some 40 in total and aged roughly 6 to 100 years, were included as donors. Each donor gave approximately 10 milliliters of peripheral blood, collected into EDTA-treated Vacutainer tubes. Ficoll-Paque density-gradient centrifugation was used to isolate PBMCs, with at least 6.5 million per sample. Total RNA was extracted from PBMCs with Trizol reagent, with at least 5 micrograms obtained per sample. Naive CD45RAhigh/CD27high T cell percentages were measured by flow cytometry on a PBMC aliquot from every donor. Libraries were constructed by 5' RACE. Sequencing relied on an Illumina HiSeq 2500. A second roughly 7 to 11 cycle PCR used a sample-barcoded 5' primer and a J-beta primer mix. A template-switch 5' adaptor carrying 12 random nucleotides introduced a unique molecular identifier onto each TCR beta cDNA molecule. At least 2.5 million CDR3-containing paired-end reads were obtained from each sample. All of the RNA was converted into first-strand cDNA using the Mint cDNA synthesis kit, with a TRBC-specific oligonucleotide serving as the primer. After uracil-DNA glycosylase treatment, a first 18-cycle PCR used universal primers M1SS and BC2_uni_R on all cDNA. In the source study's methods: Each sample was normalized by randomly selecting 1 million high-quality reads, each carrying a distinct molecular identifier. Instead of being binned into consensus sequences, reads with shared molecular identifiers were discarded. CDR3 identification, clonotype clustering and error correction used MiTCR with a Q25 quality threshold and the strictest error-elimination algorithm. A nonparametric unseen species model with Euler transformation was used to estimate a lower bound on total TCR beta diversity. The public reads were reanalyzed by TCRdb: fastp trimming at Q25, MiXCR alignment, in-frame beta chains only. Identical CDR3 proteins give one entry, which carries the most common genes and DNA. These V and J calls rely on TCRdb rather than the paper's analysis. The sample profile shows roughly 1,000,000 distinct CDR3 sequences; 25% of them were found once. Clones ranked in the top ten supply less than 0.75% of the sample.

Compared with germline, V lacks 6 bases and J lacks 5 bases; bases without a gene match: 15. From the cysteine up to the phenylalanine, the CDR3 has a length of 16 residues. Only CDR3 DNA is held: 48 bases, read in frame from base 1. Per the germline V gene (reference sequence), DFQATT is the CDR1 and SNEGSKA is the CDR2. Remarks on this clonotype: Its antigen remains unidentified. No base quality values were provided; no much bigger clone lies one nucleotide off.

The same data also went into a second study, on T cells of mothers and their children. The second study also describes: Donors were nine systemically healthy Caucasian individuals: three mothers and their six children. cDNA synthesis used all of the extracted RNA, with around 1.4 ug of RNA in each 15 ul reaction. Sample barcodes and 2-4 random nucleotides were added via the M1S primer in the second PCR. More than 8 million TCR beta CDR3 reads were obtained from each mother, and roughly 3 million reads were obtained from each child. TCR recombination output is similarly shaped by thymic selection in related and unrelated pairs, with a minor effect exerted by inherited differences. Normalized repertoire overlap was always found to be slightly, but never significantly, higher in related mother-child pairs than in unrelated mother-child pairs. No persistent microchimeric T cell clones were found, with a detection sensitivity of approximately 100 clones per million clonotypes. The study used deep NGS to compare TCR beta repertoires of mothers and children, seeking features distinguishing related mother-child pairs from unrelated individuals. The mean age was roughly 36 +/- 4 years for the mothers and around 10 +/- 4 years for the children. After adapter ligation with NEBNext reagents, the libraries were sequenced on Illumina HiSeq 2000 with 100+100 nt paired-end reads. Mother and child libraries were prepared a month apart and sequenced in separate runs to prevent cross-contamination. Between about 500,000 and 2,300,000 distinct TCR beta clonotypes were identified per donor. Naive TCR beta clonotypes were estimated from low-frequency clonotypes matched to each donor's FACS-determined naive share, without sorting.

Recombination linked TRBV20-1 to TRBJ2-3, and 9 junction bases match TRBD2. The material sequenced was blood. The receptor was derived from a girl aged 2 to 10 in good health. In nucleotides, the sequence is TGCAGTGCGCGGGGGCTAGCGGGACCCCGGGGAGATACGCAGTATTTT. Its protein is CSARGLAGPRGDTQYF.